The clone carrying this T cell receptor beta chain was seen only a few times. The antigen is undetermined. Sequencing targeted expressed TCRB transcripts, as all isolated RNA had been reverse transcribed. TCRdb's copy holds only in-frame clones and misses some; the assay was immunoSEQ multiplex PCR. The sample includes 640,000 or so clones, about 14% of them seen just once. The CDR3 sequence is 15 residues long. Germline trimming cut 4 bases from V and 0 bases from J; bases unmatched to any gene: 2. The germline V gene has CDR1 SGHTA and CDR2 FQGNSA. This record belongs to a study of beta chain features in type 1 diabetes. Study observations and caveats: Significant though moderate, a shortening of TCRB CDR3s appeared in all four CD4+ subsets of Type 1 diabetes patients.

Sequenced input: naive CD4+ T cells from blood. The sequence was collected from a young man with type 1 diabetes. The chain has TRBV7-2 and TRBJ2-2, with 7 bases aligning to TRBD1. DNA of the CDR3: TGTGCCAGCAGCTGGCAGGGGGCGAACACCGGGGAGCTGTTTTTT. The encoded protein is CASSWQGANTGELFF.